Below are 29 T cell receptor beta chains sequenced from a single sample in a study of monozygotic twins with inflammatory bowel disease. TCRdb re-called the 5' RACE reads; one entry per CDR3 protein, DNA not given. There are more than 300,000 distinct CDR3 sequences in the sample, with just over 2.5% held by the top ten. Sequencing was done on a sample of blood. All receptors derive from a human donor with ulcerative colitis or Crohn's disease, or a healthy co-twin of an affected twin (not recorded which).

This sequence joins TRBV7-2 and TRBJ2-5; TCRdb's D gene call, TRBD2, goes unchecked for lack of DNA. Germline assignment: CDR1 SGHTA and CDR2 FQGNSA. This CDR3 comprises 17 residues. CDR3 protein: CASSPDVGKAGGETQYF.

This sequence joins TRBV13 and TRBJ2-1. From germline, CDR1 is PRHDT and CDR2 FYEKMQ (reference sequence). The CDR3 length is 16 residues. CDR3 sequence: CASSLGQGWGYNEQFF.

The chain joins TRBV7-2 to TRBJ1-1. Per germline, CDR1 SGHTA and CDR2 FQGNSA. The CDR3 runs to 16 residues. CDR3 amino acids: CASSLAGGGQFTEAFF.

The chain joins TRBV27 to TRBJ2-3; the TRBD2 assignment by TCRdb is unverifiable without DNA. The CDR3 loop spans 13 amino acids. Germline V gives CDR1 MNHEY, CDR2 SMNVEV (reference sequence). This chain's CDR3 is CASRQGGIDTQYF.

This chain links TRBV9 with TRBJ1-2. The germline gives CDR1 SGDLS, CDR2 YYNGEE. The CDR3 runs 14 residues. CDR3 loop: CASSPRTGTYGYTF.

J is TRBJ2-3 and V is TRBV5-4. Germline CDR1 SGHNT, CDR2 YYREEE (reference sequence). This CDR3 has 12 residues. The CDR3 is CASSSGRDTQYF.

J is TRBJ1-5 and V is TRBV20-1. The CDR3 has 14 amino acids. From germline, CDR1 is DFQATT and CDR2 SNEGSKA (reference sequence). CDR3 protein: CSASRPNSNQPQHF.

Here the CDR3 reads CASSLIAGSNTEAFF. The chain links TRBV7-2 to TRBJ1-1. This CDR3 is built from 15 residues. The germline CDR1 and CDR2 sequences are SGHTA and FQGNSA. The variable domain in full, with the rest retrieved from reference TRBV7-2 and TRBJ1-1, is GAGVSQSPSNKVTEKGKDVELRCDPISGHTALYWYRQSLGQGLEFLIYFQGNSAPDKSGLPSDRFSAERTGGSVSTLTIQRTQQEDSAVYLCASSLIAGSNTEAFFGQGTRLTVV.

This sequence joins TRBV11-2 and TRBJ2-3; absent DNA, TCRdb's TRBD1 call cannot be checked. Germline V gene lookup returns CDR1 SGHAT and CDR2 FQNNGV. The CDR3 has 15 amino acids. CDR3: CASSLEGDLTDTQYF.

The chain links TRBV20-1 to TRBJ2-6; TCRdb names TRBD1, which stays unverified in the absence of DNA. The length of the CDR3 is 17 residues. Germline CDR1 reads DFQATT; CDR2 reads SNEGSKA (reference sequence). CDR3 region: CSARGTAQPSGANVLTF.

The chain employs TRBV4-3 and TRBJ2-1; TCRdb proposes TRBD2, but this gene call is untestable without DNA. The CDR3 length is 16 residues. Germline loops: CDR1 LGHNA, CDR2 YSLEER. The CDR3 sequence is CASSQDWRVPGNEQFF.

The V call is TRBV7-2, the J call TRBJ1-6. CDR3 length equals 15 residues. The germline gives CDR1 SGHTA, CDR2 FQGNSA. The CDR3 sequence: CASSLGGMREAPLHF.

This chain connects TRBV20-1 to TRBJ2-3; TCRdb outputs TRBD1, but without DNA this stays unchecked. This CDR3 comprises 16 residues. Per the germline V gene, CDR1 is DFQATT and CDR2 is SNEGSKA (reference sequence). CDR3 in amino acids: CSAPERRQGMTDTQYF.

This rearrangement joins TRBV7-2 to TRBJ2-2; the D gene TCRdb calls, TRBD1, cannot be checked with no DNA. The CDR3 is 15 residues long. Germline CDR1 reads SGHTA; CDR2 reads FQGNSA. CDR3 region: CASSLQGAMGGELFF.

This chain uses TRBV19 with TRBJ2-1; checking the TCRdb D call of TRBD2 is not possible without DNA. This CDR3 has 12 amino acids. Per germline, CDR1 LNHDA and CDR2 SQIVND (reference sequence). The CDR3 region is CASRAGYNEQFF.

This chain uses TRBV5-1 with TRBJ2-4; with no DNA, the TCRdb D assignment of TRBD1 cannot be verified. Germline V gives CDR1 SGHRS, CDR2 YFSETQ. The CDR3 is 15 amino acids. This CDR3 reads CASSSGTGRTGIQYF.

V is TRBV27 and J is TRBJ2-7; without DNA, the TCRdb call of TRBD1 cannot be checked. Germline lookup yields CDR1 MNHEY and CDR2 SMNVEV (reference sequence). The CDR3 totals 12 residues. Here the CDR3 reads CASSPGTFEQYF.

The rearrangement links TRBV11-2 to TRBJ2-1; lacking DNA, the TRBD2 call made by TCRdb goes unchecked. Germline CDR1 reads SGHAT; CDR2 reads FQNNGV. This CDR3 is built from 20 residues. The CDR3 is CASSSSKGGTSPLLYNEQFF.

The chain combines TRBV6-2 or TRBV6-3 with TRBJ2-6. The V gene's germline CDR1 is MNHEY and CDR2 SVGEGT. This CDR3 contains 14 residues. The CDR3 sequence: CASIRSSGANVLTF.

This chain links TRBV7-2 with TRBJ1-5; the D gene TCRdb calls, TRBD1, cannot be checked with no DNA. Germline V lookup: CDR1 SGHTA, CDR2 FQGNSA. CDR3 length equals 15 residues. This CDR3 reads CASSLAWAGRQPQHF. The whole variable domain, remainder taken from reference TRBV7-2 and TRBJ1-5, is GAGVSQSPSNKVTEKGKDVELRCDPISGHTALYWYRQSLGQGLEFLIYFQGNSAPDKSGLPSDRFSAERTGGSVSTLTIQRTQQEDSAVYLCASSLAWAGRQPQHFGDGTRLSIL.

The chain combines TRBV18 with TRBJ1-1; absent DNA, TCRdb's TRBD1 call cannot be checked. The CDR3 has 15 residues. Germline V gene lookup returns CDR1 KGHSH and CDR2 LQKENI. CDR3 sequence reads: CASSPRTGGDTEAFF.

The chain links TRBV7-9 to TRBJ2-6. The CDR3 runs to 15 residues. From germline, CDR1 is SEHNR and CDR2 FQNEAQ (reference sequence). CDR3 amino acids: CASILQGSGANVLTF.

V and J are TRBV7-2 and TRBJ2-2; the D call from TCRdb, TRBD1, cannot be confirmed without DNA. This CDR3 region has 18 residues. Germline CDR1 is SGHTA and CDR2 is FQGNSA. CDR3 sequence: CASSLGAGGAKNTGELFF.

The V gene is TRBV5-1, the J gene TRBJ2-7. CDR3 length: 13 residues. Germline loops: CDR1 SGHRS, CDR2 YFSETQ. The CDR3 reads CASSVGYTYEQYF.

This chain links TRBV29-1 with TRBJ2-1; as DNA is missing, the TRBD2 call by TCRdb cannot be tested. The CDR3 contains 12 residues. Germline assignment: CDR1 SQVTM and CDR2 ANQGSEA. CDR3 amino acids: CSVGSGGDEQFF.

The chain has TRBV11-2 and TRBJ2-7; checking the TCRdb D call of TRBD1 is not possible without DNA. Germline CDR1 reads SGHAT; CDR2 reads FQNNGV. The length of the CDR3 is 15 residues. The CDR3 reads CASSLNIGTGGEQYF.

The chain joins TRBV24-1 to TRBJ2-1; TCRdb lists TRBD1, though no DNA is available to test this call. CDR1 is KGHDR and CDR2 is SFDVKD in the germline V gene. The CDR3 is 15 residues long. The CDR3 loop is CATSDPGQIYNEQFF.

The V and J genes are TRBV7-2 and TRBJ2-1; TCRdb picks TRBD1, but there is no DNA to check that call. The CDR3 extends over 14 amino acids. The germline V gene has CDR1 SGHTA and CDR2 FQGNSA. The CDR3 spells CASSLAGGGDEQFF.

CDR3 protein: CSARDHSLAGGGNEQFF. V and J are TRBV20-1 and TRBJ2-1; checking the TCRdb D call of TRBD2 is not possible without DNA. Germline V gives CDR1 DFQATT, CDR2 SNEGSKA (reference sequence). The CDR3 is made up of 17 amino acids.